The rows below give T cell receptor beta chains drawn from one sample of a study of cytomegalovirus exposure and HLA in healthy donors. Only in-frame clones appear in the TCRdb table, and some are missing; sequencing was by immunoSEQ multiplex PCR. The sample gives approximately 89,000 clones, roughly four fifths of which show up once; about a tenth is in the top ten. Material: PBMCs. These receptors were obtained from a human donor in good health. Both conserved end residues are part of each CDR3. The D gene is left open where the match is weak. Clone size is shown for a subset of rows, as once, few, many or a class of expanded clone.

V gene: TRBV12-5
clone size: .
J gene: TRBJ1-2
D gene: TRBD1
CDR3 length: 15
CDR3 protein: CASGPPWDRVSGYTF
CDR3 DNA: TGTGCTAGTGGTCCCCCTTGGGACAGGGTTTCTGGCTACACCTTC

V gene: TRBV5-8
clone size: .
J gene: TRBJ2-1
D gene: TRBD2
CDR3 length: 15
CDR3 protein: CASSLESSGYNEQFF
CDR3 DNA: TGTGCCAGCAGCTTGGAGTCTAGCGGATACAATGAGCAGTTCTTC

V gene: TRBV5-1
clone size: .
J gene: TRBJ2-2
D gene: .
CDR3 length: 15
CDR3 protein: CASSLGLGTTGELFF
CDR3 DNA: TGCGCCAGCAGTCTGGGACTGGGGACGACCGGGGAGCTGTTTTTT

V gene: TRBV19
clone size: .
J gene: TRBJ2-3
D gene: .
CDR3 length: 15
CDR3 protein: CASSIYASGADTQYF
CDR3 DNA: TGTGCCAGTAGTATATATGCCAGCGGCGCAGATACGCAGTATTTT

V gene: TRBV7-9
clone size: .
J gene: TRBJ2-2
D gene: .
CDR3 length: 12
CDR3 protein: CAPNTNTGELFF
CDR3 DNA: TGTGCCCCGAACACGAACACCGGGGAGCTGTTTTTT

V gene: TRBV18
clone size: .
J gene: TRBJ2-5
D gene: .
CDR3 length: 15
CDR3 protein: CASSPQRQPEETQYF
CDR3 DNA: TGTGCCAGCTCACCCCAGCGCCAACCTGAAGAGACCCAGTACTTC

V gene: TRBV6-1
clone size: .
J gene: TRBJ2-7
D gene: .
CDR3 length: 15
CDR3 protein: CASRATGSLTYEQYF
CDR3 DNA: TGTGCCAGCAGGGCGACAGGCTCCCTTACCTACGAGCAGTACTTC

V gene: TRBV5-4
clone size: .
J gene: TRBJ2-7
D gene: .
CDR3 length: 14
CDR3 protein: CASMERPLSYEQYF
CDR3 DNA: TGTGCCAGCATGGAGCGGCCCCTCTCCTACGAGCAGTACTTC

V gene: TRBV10-3
clone size: few
J gene: TRBJ2-2
D gene: TRBD2
CDR3 length: 18
CDR3 protein: CAISELDILAESTGELFF
CDR3 DNA: TGTGCCATCAGTGAGCTCGATATTCTAGCGGAATCCACCGGGGAGCTGTTTTTT

V gene: TRBV5-1
clone size: .
J gene: TRBJ2-7
D gene: .
CDR3 length: 13
CDR3 protein: CASRPGGLGEQYF
CDR3 DNA: TGCGCCAGCAGGCCAGGGGGGTTAGGCGAGCAGTACTTC

V gene: TRBV7-2
clone size: .
J gene: TRBJ2-4
D gene: .
CDR3 length: 13
CDR3 protein: CASSPWDSPIQYF
CDR3 DNA: TGTGCCAGCAGCCCATGGGACTCTCCCATTCAGTACTTC

V gene: TRBV28
clone size: .
J gene: TRBJ1-1
D gene: TRBD1
CDR3 length: 13
CDR3 protein: CASSLGQVTEAFF
CDR3 DNA: TGTGCCAGCAGCCTAGGACAGGTGACTGAAGCTTTCTTT

V gene: TRBV27
clone size: .
J gene: TRBJ2-6
D gene: .
CDR3 length: 15
CDR3 protein: CASSPWGPGANVLTF
CDR3 DNA: TGTGCCAGCAGCCCCTGGGGGCCTGGGGCCAACGTCCTGACTTTC

V gene: TRBV28
clone size: .
J gene: TRBJ1-2
D gene: .
CDR3 length: 14
CDR3 protein: CASSLSVLNYGYTF
CDR3 DNA: TGTGCCAGCAGTTTATCGGTCCTTAACTATGGCTACACCTTC